Listed below are T cell receptor beta chains from one sample, sequenced in a study of T-cell reconstitution after alpha-beta-depleted transplantation in children. TCRdb redid the calling of the PCR reads with MiXCR, one entry per CDR3 protein. The sample includes almost 500,000 distinct CDR3 sequences, around 13% of them seen just once. The sequences come from PBMCs from the stem cell graft donor, collected from the stem cell graft. The receptors originated from a human donor who donated a stem cell graft to a child with combined immunodeficiency. Each CDR3 is given with its conserved first and last residue. A D gene is named only where the DNA matches it firmly. For some rows the clone size is stated as once, few or many, or as a class when expanded; others skip it.

J,D,V,size,CDR3,DNA
TRBJ2-5,-,TRBV20-1,few,CSASGKETQYF,TGCAGTGCTAGCGGGAAAGAGACCCAGTACTTC
TRBJ2-7,-,TRBV20-1,few,CSARLSQSYEQYF,TGCAGTGCTAGATTGAGTCAGTCCTACGAGCAGTACTTC
TRBJ2-2,-,TRBV6-6,few,CASGGGGELFF,TGTGCCAGCGGGGGCGGCGGGGAGCTGTTTTTT
TRBJ2-7,TRBD1,TRBV7-9,-,CASSYRPGQAFSYEQYF,TGTGCCAGCAGTTACCGGCCGGGACAGGCCTTCTCCTACGAGCAGTACTTC
TRBJ1-2,-,TRBV4-3,-,CASSPPGPRNYGYTF,TGCGCCAGCAGCCCCCCGGGACCTAGGAACTATGGCTACACCTTC
TRBJ2-1,TRBD2,TRBV27,few,CASSSRTSGRNEQFF,TGTGCCAGCAGTTCCCGGACTAGCGGGAGAAATGAGCAGTTCTTC
TRBJ2-7,TRBD1,TRBV7-6,few,CASSQLAGQGDNEQYF,TGTGCCAGCAGCCAATTGGCAGGACAGGGGGACAACGAGCAGTACTTC
TRBJ2-7,TRBD1,TRBV27,few,CASSRGQVLGDEQYF,TGTGCCAGCAGCCGAGGACAGGTCTTGGGGGACGAGCAGTACTTC
TRBJ2-3,TRBD1,TRBV5-1,many,CASSGNRGLTDTQYF,TGCGCCAGCAGCGGTAACAGGGGGTTAACAGATACGCAGTATTTT
TRBJ2-7,-,TRBV19,few,CASSIRPDYEQYF,TGTGCCAGTAGTATCAGGCCCGACTACGAGCAGTACTTC
TRBJ2-7,TRBD2,TRBV10-3,few,CAISVSGRDEQYF,TGTGCCATCAGTGTTAGCGGGAGGGACGAGCAGTACTTC
TRBJ1-1,-,TRBV12-3/TRBV12-4,-,CASSPMTENTEAFF,TGTGCCAGCTCGCCCATGACGGAGAACACTGAAGCTTTCTTT
TRBJ2-7,-,TRBV20-1,many,CSARAEGFGDEQYF,TGCAGTGCTAGAGCGGAGGGTTTTGGCGACGAGCAGTACTTC
TRBJ2-3,-,TRBV7-3,many,CASSSRVVPSTDTQYF,TGTGCCAGCAGCTCCAGAGTTGTACCTAGCACAGATACGCAGTATTTT
TRBJ1-1,TRBD1,TRBV6-5,few,CASSLGQGANTEAFF,TGTGCCAGCAGTTTGGGACAGGGGGCGAACACTGAAGCTTTCTTT
TRBJ2-7,-,TRBV20-1,many,CSAPLERESYEQYF,TGCAGTGCTCCTCTGGAGCGTGAGAGTTACGAGCAGTACTTC
TRBJ2-1,TRBD2,TRBV29-1,-,CSATTSGGYPANNEQFF,TGCAGCGCTACGACTAGCGGGGGGTATCCCGCGAACAATGAGCAGTTCTTC
TRBJ2-1,TRBD2,TRBV28,few,CASTLSILAGGRNEQFF,TGTGCCAGCACCCTATCGATTTTAGCGGGGGGGCGCAATGAGCAGTTCTTC
TRBJ1-1,-,TRBV7-6,-,CASSLGGATNTEAFF,TGTGCCAGCAGCTTAGGGGGGGCTACGAACACTGAAGCTTTCTTT
TRBJ2-1,-,TRBV6-4,many,CASSESPRNEQFF,TGTGCCAGCAGTGAATCTCCCCGGAATGAGCAGTTCTTC
TRBJ2-1,-,TRBV12-3/TRBV12-4,-,CASSLAGRSWEQFF,TGTGCCAGCAGTTTGGCCGGGAGATCATGGGAGCAGTTCTTC
TRBJ2-5,-,TRBV12-3/TRBV12-4,many,CASRRQIGETQYF,TGTGCCAGCAGGAGACAGATAGGAGAGACCCAGTACTTC
TRBJ1-2,-,TRBV12-3/TRBV12-4,-,CASSSLRGGYGYTF,TGTGCCAGCAGTTCGCTCAGGGGTGGGTATGGCTACACCTTC
TRBJ1-2,TRBD1,TRBV5-1,few,CASSGRGGTGYGYTF,TGCGCCAGCAGCGGCCGGGGCGGGACAGGCTATGGCTACACCTTC
TRBJ2-2,-,TRBV4-3,few,CASSQESPNPTGELFF,TGCGCCAGCAGCCAAGAAAGTCCCAATCCTACCGGGGAGCTGTTTTTT
TRBJ2-5,-,TRBV11-3,many,CASSSRRMQKTQYF,TGTGCCAGCAGCTCACGACGGATGCAAAAGACCCAGTACTTC
TRBJ2-3,-,TRBV9,many,CASSTGGTDTQYF,TGTGCCAGCAGTACCGGGGGCACAGATACGCAGTATTTT
TRBJ2-1,TRBD2,TRBV4-3,-,CASSRRTSGLSYNEQFF,TGCGCCAGCAGCCGTCGGACTAGCGGGCTCAGTTACAATGAGCAGTTCTTC
TRBJ1-1,-,TRBV12-3/TRBV12-4,few,CASSLIGVEAFF,TGTGCCAGCAGTTTAATAGGGGTTGAAGCTTTCTTT
TRBJ2-3,TRBD2,TRBV5-1,-,CASSALLAGGTDTQYF,TGCGCCAGCAGCGCGCTACTAGCGGGGGGCACAGATACGCAGTATTTT
TRBJ2-2,-,TRBV6-5,-,CASSYGLAANTGELFF,TGTGCCAGCAGTTACGGTCTAGCTGCGAACACCGGGGAGCTGTTTTTT
TRBJ2-5,-,TRBV12-3/TRBV12-4,many,CASTTGTGQETQYF,TGTGCCAGCACAACCGGGACGGGGCAAGAGACCCAGTACTTC
TRBJ2-7,TRBD2,TRBV4-3,many,CASSQELGGASYEQYF,TGCGCCAGCAGCCAAGAGCTCGGGGGGGCTTCCTACGAGCAGTACTTC
TRBJ2-5,-,TRBV5-1,few,CASSRPTGTQETQYF,TGCGCCAGCAGCCGTCCGACAGGAACACAAGAGACCCAGTACTTC
TRBJ2-7,-,TRBV4-2,-,CASSQDPSGYEQYF,TGTGCCAGCAGCCAAGATCCTTCAGGCTACGAGCAGTACTTC
TRBJ1-4,TRBD1,TRBV12-3/TRBV12-4,many,CASSIDREGKEKLFF,TGTGCCAGCAGCATTGACAGGGAAGGGAAGGAAAAACTGTTTTTT
TRBJ1-5,-,TRBV11-2,many,CASSLFFGAESVSNQPQHF,TGTGCCAGCAGCTTATTTTTCGGGGCGGAAAGCGTGAGCAATCAGCCCCAGCATTTT
TRBJ1-5,-,TRBV6-6,-,CASSRTLDQPQHF,TGTGCCAGCAGCCGGACACTCGATCAGCCCCAGCATTTT
TRBJ2-1,-,TRBV7-9,few,CASSLVRQHNEQFF,TGTGCCAGCAGCTTAGTACGGCAGCACAATGAGCAGTTCTTC
TRBJ2-3,-,TRBV7-9,-,CASSRLVLTDTQYF,TGTGCCAGCAGCCGCCTAGTCCTCACAGATACGCAGTATTTT
TRBJ2-1,-,TRBV11-3,few,CASSGIEGDNEQFF,TGTGCCAGCAGCGGGATTGAAGGGGACAATGAGCAGTTCTTC
TRBJ1-5,-,TRBV9,few,CASSEGSDSNVQPQHF,TGTGCCAGCAGCGAGGGATCCGACAGCAATGTACAGCCCCAGCATTTT
TRBJ2-2,TRBD2,TRBV7-2,-,CASRSWRGASTGELFF,TGTGCCAGCAGAAGTTGGCGGGGGGCCTCCACCGGGGAGCTGTTTTTT
TRBJ1-5,-,TRBV6-5,few,CASSSPAQPQPQHF,TGTGCCAGCAGTTCCCCTGCACAGCCCCAGCCCCAGCATTTT
TRBJ2-5,TRBD1,TRBV5-1,-,CASGTQVGQSQETQYF,TGCGCCAGCGGGACACAAGTGGGACAGTCACAAGAGACCCAGTACTTC
TRBJ2-7,TRBD1,TRBV10-3,few,CAISESGQTYEQYF,TGTGCCATCAGTGAGTCGGGACAGACCTACGAGCAGTACTTC
TRBJ1-1,TRBD1,TRBV29-1,-,CSVKGQGTLNTEAFF,TGCAGCGTTAAGGGACAGGGGACCTTGAACACTGAAGCTTTCTTT
TRBJ1-2,TRBD1,TRBV29-1,-,CSVEDETVWGQGLYGYTF,TGCAGCGTTGAAGATGAGACGGTTTGGGGACAGGGCCTCTATGGCTACACCTTC
TRBJ1-6,-,TRBV11-2,many,CASSWVRGRNSPLHF,TGTGCCAGCAGCTGGGTTCGGGGGCGGAATTCACCCCTCCACTTT
TRBJ2-7,-,TRBV6-2/TRBV6-3,few,CASSRLRRNEQYF,TGTGCCAGCAGTAGACTTAGGCGTAACGAGCAGTACTTC
TRBJ2-1,TRBD2,TRBV29-1,-,CSDRGLAGGYNEQFF,TGCAGCGACAGAGGACTAGCGGGAGGGTACAATGAGCAGTTCTTC
TRBJ1-1,-,TRBV30,few,CAWSWGSWNTEAFF,TGTGCCTGGAGTTGGGGGTCCTGGAACACTGAAGCTTTCTTT
TRBJ2-3,TRBD1,TRBV9,-,CASSVRPLSTGLDTDTQYF,TGTGCCAGCAGCGTAAGACCACTCTCGACAGGGCTGGACACAGATACGCAGTATTTT
TRBJ2-3,-,TRBV7-2,many,CASSSGLNTDTQYF,TGTGCCAGCAGCTCGGGACTGAACACAGATACGCAGTATTTT